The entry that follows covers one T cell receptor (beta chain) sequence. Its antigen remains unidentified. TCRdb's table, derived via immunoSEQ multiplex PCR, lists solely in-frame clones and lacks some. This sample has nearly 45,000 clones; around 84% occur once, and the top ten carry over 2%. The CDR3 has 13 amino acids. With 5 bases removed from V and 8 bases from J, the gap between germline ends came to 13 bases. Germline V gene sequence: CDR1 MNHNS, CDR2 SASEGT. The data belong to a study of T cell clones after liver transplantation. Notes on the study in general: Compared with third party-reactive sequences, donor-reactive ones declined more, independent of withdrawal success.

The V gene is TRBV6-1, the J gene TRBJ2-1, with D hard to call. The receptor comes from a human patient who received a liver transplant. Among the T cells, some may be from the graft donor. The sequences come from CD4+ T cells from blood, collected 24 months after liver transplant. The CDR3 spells CASSTDRVDEQFF. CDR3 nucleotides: TGTGCCAGCAGTACCGATCGGGTGGATGAGCAGTTCTTC.